The 4 T cell receptor beta chains below all came from one sample that was sequenced in a study of regulatory T cells in long-lasting Graves disease. Combining iRepertoire HTBI primers with Arm-PCR of CDR3 regions, the authors built TCR beta libraries. TCRdb redid the calling of the multiplex PCR reads with MiXCR, one entry per CDR3 protein. Here the sample spans 600,000 to 650,000 distinct CDR3 sequences, around 17% being singletons. The time point was: newly diagnosed GD, antithyroid drugs for less than 3 months. There was RNA extracted from PBMCs, and the TCR library was made from it. This same sample was also taken into another study, of T cells in Graves' hyperthyroidism and ophthalmopathy.

Sequenced material: peripheral blood mononuclear cells (PBMCs), taken at new diagnosis, from a patient treated with antithyroid drugs. These receptor sequences come from a woman in her twenties or thirties with Graves disease.

The sample holds many counts of this clonotype. This chain links TRBV6-1 with TRBJ2-5; the D is unclear. The germline CDR1 and CDR2 sequences are MNHNS and SASEGT. The CDR3 loop spans 14 amino acids. Trimming pared 0 bases from V and 1 base from J, leaving 6 bases between. The CDR3 loop reads CASSEANPQETQYF. Written as DNA, the CDR3 is TGTGCCAGCAGTGAAGCGAACCCCCAAGAGACCCAGTACTTC.

This clonotype was counted a few times. This chain uses TRBV5-5 with TRBJ2-7, with D uncertain. The CDR3 length is 15 residues. Germline V gene data show CDR1 as SGHKS and CDR2 as YYEKEE (reference sequence). Trimming removed 0 bases from V and 0 bases from J, with 10 bases in between. CDR3 sequence (DNA): TGTGCCAGCAGCTTGGTTCAAAGGGCCTCCTACGAGCAGTACTTC. This encodes CASSLVQRASYEQYF.

This clonotype was detected many times. V usage is TRBV20-1 and J usage is TRBJ1-4, with TRBD1 as a possible D gene (6 bases). The germline V gene encodes CDR1 DFQATT and CDR2 SNEGSKA (reference sequence). The length of the CDR3 is 14 residues. Trimming took 3 bases from V and 4 from J, leaving 12 bases between them. The chain's CDR3 is CSASALGGNEKLFF. The CDR3 nucleotides are TGCAGTGCTAGTGCCCTAGGGGGTAATGAAAAACTGTTTTTT.

The rearrangement links TRBV12-3 or TRBV12-4 to TRBJ2-3; TRBD1 might be the D (6 bases). CDR3 length: 15 residues. V was clipped by 5 bases and J by 0 bases, with 12 bases between them. The CDR3 nucleotides read TGTGCCAGCAGTCGGACAGTTTCTAGCACAGATACGCAGTATTTT. Its translation is CASSRTVSSTDTQYF.